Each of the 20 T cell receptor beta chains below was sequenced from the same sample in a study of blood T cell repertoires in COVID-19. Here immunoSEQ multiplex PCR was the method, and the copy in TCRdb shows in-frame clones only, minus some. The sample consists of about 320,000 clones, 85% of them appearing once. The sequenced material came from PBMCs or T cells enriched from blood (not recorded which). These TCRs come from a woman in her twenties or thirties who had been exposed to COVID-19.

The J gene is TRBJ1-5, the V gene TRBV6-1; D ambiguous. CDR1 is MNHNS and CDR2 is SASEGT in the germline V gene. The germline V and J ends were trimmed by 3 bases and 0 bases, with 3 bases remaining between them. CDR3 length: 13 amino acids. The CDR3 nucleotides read TGTGCCAGCAGTGAGAGTAGCAATCAGCCCCAGCATTTT. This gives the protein CASSESSNQPQHF.

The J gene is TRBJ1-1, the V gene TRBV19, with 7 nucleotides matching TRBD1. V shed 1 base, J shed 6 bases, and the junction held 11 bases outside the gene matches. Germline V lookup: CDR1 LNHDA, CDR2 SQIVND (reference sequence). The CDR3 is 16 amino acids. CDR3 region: CASSIVQGVSSAEAFF. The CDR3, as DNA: TGTGCCAGTAGTATAGTCCAGGGGGTTTCGAGCGCTGAAGCTTTCTTT.

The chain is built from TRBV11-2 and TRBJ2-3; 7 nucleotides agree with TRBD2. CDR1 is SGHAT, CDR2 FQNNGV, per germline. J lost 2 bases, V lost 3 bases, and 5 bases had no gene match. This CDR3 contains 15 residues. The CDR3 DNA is TGTGCCAGCAGCTTGGGGGGGGTCACCACAGATACGCAGTATTTT. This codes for CASSLGGVTTDTQYF.

The CDR3: CASSPRWTSGNHPPGELFF. CDR3 nucleotide sequence: TGTGCCAGCAGCCCCCGGTGGACTAGCGGGAACCATCCTCCCGGGGAGCTGTTTTTT. V gene TRBV7-9 combines with J gene TRBJ2-2; the match to TRBD2 covers 12 bases. V dropped 5 bases and J dropped 6; count of bases not matched to a gene: 16. The CDR3 loop spans 19 amino acids. From germline, CDR1 is SEHNR and CDR2 FQNEAQ (reference sequence). Supplemented by reference TRBV7-9 and TRBJ2-2, the full variable domain reads DTGVSQNPRHKITKRGQNVTFRCDPISEHNRLYWYRQTLGQGPEFLTYFQNEAQLEKSRLLSDRFSAERPKGSFSTLEIQRTEQGDSAMYLCASSPRWTSGNHPPGELFFGEGSRLTVL.

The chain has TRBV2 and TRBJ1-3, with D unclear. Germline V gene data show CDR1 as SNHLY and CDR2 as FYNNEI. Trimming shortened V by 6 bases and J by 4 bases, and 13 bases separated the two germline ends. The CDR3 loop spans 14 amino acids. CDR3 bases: TGTGCCAGCAGGGAGGCCCCGGGAGGAAACACCATATATTTT. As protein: CASREAPGGNTIYF.

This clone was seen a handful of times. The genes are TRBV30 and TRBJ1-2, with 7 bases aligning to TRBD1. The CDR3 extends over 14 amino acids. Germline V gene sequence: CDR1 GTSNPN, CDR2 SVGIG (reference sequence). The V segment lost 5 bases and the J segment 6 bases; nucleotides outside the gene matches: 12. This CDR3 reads CAWETRGRFNGYTF. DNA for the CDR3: TGTGCCTGGGAGACTAGGGGGCGGTTTAATGGCTACACCTTC. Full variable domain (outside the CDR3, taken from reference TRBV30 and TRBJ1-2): SQTIHQWPATLVQPVGSPLSLECTVEGTSNPNLYWYRQAAGRGLQLLFYSVGIGQISSEVPQNLSASRPQDRQFILSSKKLLLSDSGFYLCAWETRGRFNGYTFGSGTRLTVV.

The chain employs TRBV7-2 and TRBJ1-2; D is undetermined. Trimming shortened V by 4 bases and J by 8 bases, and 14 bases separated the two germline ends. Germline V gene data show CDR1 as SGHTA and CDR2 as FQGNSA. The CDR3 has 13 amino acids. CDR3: CASSYGNSPGYTF. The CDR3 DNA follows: TGTGCCAGCAGCTATGGCAACAGCCCCGGCTACACCTTC.

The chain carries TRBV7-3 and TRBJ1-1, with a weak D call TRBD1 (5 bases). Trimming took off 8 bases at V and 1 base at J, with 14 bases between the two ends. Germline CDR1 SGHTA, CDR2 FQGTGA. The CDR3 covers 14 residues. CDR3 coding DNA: TGTGCCAGCCAGTGGGGCCCATCGAACACTGAAGCTTTCTTT. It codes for CASQWGPSNTEAFF.

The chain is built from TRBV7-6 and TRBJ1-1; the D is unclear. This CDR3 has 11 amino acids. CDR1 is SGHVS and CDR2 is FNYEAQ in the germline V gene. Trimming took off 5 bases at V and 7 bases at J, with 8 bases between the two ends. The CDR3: CASSRGSEAFF. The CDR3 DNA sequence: TGTGCCAGCAGCCGTGGGAGTGAAGCTTTCTTT.

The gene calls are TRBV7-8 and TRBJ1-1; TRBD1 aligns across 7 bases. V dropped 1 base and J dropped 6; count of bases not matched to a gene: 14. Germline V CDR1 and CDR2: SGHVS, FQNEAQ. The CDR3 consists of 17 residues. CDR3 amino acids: CASSLDPDRQYSSEAFF. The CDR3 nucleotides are TGTGCCAGCAGCTTAGATCCGGACAGGCAGTATTCGTCTGAAGCTTTCTTT.

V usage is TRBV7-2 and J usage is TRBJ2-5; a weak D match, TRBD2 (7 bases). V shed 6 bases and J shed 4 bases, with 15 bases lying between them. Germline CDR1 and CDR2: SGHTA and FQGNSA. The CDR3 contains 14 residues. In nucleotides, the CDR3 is TGTGCCAGCAGTTTTACGGGGGGCGGAGAGACCCAGTACTTC. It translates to CASSFTGGGETQYF.

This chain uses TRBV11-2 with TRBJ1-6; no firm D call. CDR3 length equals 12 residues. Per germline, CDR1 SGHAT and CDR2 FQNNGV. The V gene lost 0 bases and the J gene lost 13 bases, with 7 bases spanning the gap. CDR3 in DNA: TGTGCCAGCAGCTTAGAGACTCGTCCCCTCCACTTT. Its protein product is CASSLETRPLHF.

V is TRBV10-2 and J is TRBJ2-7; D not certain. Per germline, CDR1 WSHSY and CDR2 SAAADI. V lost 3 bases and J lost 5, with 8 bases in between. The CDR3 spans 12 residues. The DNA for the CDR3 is TGCGCCAGCAGTGACTCACGGGACGAGCAGTACTTC. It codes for CASSDSRDEQYF.

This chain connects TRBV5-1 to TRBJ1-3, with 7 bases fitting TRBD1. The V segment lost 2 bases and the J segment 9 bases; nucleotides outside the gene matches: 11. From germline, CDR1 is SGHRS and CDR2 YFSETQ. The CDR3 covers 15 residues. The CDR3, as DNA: TGCGCCAGCAGCTTAAAATGGGACAGCGATACCACCATATATTTT. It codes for CASSLKWDSDTTIYF.

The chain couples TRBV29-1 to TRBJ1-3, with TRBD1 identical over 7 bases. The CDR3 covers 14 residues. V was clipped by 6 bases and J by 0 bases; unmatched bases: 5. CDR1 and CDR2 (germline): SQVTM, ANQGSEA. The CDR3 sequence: CSVVTGNSGNTIYF. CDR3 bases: TGCAGCGTCGTGACAGGGAACTCTGGAAACACCATATATTTT. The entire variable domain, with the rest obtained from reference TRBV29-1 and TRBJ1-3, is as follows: SAVISQKPSRDICQRGTSLTIQCQVDSQVTMMFWYRQQPGQSLTLIATANQGSEATYESGFVIDKFPISRPNLTFSTLTVSNMSPEDSSIYLCSVVTGNSGNTIYFGEGSWLTVV.

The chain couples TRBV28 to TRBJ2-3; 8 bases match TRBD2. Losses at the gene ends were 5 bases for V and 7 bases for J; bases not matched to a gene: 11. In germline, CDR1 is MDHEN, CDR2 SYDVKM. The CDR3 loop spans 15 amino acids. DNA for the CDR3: TGTGCCAGCAGTCTCTCGGGGGGGCCAACTAATACGCAGTATTTT. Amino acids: CASSLSGGPTNTQYF.

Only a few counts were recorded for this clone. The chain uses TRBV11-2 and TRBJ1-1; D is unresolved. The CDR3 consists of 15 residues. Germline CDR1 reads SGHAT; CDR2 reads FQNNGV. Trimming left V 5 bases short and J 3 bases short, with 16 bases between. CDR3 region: CASSRGTGIDTEAFF. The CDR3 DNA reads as TGTGCCAGCAGCAGAGGTACGGGGATCGACACTGAAGCTTTCTTT.

In DNA, the CDR3 is TGTGCCAGCAGTTACAGGGGTCTATCCACGTACTTC. Its protein product is CASSYRGLSTYF. This chain joins TRBV6-2 or TRBV6-3 and TRBJ2-7; a weak D match, TRBD1 (5 bases). V was clipped by 2 bases and J by 12 bases, with 14 bases between them. The CDR3 has 12 amino acids. Germline V gives CDR1 MNHEY, CDR2 SVGEGT.

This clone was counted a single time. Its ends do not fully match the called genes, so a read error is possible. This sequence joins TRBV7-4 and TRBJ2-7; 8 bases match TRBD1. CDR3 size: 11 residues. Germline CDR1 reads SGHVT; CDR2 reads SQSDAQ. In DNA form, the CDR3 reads TGCCAAGGGGACAGGTACTACGAGCAGTACTTC. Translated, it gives CQGDRYYEQYF.

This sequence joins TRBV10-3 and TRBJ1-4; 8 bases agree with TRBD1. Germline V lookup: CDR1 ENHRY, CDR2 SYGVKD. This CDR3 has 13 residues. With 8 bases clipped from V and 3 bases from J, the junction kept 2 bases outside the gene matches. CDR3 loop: CAIGQGPNEKLFF. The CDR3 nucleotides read TGTGCCATCGGACAGGGCCCTAATGAAAAACTGTTTTTT.